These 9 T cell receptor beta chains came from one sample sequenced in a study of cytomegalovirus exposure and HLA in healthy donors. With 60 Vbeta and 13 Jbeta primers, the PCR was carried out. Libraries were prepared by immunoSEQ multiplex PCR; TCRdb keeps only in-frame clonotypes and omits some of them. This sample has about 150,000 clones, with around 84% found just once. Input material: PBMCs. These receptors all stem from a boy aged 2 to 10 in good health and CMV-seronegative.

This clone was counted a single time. CDR3 loop: CASSPEVGTEAFF. The CDR3 DNA is TGTGCCAGCAGCCCGGAGGTAGGCACTGAAGCTTTCTTT. V gene TRBV5-5 combines with J gene TRBJ1-1, with no clear D. V was shortened by 4 bases and J by 4 bases, with 11 bases between the two germline ends. The CDR3 sequence is 13 residues long. Germline CDR1 SGHKS, CDR2 YYEKEE (reference sequence).

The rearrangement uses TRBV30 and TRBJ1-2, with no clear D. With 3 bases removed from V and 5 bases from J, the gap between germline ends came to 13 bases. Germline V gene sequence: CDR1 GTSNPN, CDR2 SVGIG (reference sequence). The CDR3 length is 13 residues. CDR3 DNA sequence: TGTGCCTGGAGGATGCCGGAGGAGTATGGCTACACCTTC. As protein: CAWRMPEEYGYTF.

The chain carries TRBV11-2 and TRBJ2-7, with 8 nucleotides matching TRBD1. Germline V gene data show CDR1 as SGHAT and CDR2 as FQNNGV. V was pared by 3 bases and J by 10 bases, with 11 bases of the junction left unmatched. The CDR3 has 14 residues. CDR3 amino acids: CASSFVVTGGSQYF. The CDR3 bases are TGTGCCAGCAGCTTCGTGGTAACAGGGGGGTCTCAGTACTTC.

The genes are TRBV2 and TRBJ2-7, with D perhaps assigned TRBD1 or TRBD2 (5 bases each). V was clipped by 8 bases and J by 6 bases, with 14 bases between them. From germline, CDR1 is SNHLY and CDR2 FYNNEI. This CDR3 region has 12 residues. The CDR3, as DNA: TGTGCCAGCTCCCTGGCTGGGGGCGAGCAGTACGTC. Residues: CASSLAGGEQYV.

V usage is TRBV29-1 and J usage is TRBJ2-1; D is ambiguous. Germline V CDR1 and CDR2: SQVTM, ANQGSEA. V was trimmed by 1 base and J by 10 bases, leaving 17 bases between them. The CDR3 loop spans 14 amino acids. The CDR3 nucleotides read TGCAGCGTTGAAGGCGGAGCTAGTTTTTACGAGCAGTTCTTC. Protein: CSVEGGASFYEQFF.

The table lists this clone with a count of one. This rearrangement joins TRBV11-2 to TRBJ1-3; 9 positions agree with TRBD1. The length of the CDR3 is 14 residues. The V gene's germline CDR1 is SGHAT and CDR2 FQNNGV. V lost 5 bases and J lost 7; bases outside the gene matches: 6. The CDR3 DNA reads TGTGCCAGCAGCGCCAGGACAGGGGAGAACACCATATATTTT. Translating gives CASSARTGENTIYF. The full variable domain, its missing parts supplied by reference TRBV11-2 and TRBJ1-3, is EAGVAQSPRYKIIEKRQSVAFWCNPISGHATLYWYQQILGQGPKLLIQFQNNGVVDDSQLPKDRFSAERLKGVDSTLKIQPAKLEDSAVYLCASSARTGENTIYFGEGSWLTVV.

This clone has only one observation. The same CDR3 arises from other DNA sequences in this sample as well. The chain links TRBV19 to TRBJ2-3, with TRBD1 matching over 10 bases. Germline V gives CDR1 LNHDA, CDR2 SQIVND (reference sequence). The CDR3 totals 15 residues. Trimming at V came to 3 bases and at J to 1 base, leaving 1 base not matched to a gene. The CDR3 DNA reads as TGTGCCAGTAGTATTGGGACAGGGGGCACAGATACGCAGTATTTT. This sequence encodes CASSIGTGGTDTQYF.

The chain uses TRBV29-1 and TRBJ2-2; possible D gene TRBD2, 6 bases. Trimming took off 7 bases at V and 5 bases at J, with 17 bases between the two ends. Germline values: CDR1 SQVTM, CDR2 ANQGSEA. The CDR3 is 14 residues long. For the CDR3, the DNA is TGCAGCGCCCGGGACTTCGCCTTTACCGGGGAGCTGTTTTTT. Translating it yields CSARDFAFTGELFF.

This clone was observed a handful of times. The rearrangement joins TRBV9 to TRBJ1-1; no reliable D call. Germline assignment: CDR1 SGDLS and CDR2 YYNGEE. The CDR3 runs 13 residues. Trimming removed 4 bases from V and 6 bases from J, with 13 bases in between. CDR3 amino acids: CASSSALEAEAFF. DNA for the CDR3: TGTGCCAGCAGCTCCGCCTTGGAGGCTGAAGCTTTCTTT.